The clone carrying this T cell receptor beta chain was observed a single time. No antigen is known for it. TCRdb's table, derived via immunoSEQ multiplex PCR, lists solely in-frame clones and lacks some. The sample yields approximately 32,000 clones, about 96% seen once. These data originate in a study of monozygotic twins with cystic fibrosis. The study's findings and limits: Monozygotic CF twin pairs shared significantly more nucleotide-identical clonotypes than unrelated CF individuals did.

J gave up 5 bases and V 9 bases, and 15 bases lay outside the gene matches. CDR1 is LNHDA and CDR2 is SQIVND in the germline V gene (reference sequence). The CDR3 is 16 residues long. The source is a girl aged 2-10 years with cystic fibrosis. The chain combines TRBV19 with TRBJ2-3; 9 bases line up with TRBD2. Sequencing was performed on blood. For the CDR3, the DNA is TGTGCCAGCCAACCTCCGGCGGGAGGGAGGGTAGATACGCAGTATTTT. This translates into CASQPPAGGRVDTQYF.